Reported below is one T cell receptor beta chain. Its specificity is not known. A read error may account for a junction end that differs from germline. This entry is derived from a study of blood T cells in healthy people across ages. The wider study: The template switching approach captured approximately one barcoded beta molecule for every two T cells.

PCR was performed a second time for about 6 to 12 cycles using a sample-barcoded 5' primer and a J-beta primer mix. TCRdb re-called the 5' RACE reads through MiXCR, storing one row per CDR3 protein. Of some 1.5 million distinct CDR3 sequences in the sample, roughly 27% were seen once. Germline CDR1 is SNHLY and CDR2 is FYNNEI. The CDR3 loop spans 15 amino acids. The study's findings and limits: Both naive CD4+ cell counts and diversity were greater in long-lived donors than in aged donors. CMV status of donors was unknown, possibly confounding expanded clonotype changes.

The origin of this receptor is a woman aged 30 to 39 in good health. The sequenced material came from blood. The chain joins TRBV2 to TRBJ2-1; 8 nucleotides line up with TRBD1. CDR3 in DNA: TGTGCCGGCAGTGATCGCCAGGGGGCCCTTTCGGGGCAGTTCTTC. The encoded protein is CAGSDRQGALSGQFF.